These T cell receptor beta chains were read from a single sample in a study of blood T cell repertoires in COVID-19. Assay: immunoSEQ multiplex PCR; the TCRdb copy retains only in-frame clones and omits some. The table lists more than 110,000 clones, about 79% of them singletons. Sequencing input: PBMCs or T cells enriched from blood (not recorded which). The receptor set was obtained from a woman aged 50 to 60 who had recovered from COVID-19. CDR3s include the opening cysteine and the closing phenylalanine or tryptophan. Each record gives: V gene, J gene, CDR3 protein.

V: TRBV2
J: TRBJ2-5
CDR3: CASSELPRGETQYF

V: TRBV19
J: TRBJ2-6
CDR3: CASSNGGYGANVLTF

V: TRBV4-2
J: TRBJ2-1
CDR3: CASSQDRGTSDMRAYNEQFF

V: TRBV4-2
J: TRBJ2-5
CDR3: CASSQVGLETQYF

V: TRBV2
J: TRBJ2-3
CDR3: CASKGQGARDTQYF

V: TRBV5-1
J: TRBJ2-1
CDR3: CASSWGLARSYNEQFF

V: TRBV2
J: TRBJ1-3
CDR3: CASSSTDRGTGNTIYF

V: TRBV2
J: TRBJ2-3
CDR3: CASSVGPNTQYF

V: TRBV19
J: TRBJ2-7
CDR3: CASSTGTSGILNYEQYF

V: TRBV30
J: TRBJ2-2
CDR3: CAWSRALNTGELFF

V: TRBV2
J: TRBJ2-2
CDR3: CASSGTSGVGTGELFF

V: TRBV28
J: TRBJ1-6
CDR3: CASSRAGSSYNSPLHF

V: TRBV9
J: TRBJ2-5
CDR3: CASSVASRETQYF

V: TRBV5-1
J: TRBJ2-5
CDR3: CASSGTKARETQYF

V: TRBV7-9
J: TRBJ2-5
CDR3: CASSLTGGTQETQYF

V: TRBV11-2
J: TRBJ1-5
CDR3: CASSPPTGNSNQPQHF

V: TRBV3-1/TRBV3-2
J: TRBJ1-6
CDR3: CASSQVRYTGGSPLHF

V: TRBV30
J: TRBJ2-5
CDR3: CAWSKTGPQETQYF

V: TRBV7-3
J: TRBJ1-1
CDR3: CASSPDPGTEAFF

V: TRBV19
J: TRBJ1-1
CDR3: CASSAGRLNTEAFF

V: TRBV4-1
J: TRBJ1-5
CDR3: CASSPQGFDQPQHF

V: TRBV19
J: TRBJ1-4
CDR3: CASSSTGGPTTNEKLFF

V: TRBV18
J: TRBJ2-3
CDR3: CASSPPSRGNTDTQYF

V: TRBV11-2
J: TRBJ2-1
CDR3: CASSLIVGDRGFF

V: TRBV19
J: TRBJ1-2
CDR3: CASNNRVNYGYTF

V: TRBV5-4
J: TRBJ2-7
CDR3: CASSLGGGQGSYEQYF

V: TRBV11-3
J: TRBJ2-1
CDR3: CASSLGQGLYNEQFF

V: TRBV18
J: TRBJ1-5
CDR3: CASSPDRDGKQPQHF

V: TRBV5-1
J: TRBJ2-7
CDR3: CASSDLAGEKQYF

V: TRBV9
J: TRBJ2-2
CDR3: CASSVEAPGELFF

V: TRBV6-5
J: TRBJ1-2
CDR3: CASSWTGGSGYTF

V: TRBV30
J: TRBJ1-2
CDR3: CAWSSEGANYGYTF

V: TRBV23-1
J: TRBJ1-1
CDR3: CASSQSRVGNTEAFF

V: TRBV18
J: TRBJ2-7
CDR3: CASSQGGGANEQYF

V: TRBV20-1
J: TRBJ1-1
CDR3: CSAWLRGAFF